What follows are 24 T cell receptor beta chains derived from one specimen sequenced in a study of blood T cell repertoires in COVID-19. TCRdb keeps only in-frame clones here, not all; method: immunoSEQ multiplex PCR. There are approximately 280,000 clones in the sample; around nine tenths occur only once, and approximately 7.5% lies in the top ten. The sample was peripheral blood. Receptor source: a woman aged 30 to 39 with COVID-19, enrolled during active disease.

The chain joins TRBV11-2 to TRBJ2-2, with D possibly TRBD2 on 5 matching bases. CDR1 and CDR2 from the germline V gene are SGHAT and FQNNGV. There are 15 residues in the CDR3. With 1 base removed from V and 2 bases from J, the gap between germline ends came to 8 bases. DNA for the CDR3: TGTGCCAGCAGCTTAGGGGCTAGCAACACCGGGGAGCTGTTTTTT. This codes for CASSLGASNTGELFF.

This rearrangement joins TRBV30 to TRBJ2-2; possibly TRBD2 for D (5 bases). Germline-derived CDR1 and CDR2 are GTSNPN and SVGIG (reference sequence). The V gene lost 2 bases and the J gene lost 5 bases, with 30 bases spanning the gap. This CDR3 is built from 20 residues. CDR3 in DNA: TGTGCCTGGAGTTGGGCCCGACATCTCCGGCGGGTAGCGCATACCGGGGAGCTGTTTTTT. This encodes CAWSWARHLRRVAHTGELFF.

This clone has only a few counts. J is TRBJ2-2 and V is TRBV15, with D possibly TRBD1 on 5 matching bases. CDR3 length: 15 amino acids. Between the trimmed V and J ends, which lost 0 bases and 8 bases, there was a span of 13 bases. The V gene's germline CDR1 is LNHNV and CDR2 YYDKDF (reference sequence). CDR3 protein: CATSRDRSGFGELFF. In nucleotides, the CDR3 is TGTGCCACCAGCAGAGATAGGTCAGGGTTTGGGGAGCTGTTTTTT.

The chain couples TRBV7-6 to TRBJ2-5; maybe TRBD1 (5 bases). The CDR3 has 17 residues. The germline gives CDR1 SGHVS, CDR2 FNYEAQ. The V end lost 4 bases, the J end lost 5 bases, and 23 bases lay between the germline ends. The CDR3, as DNA: TGTGCCAGCAGCTCGGTGGGGCCGGACGCTGGTGCTGAGACCCAGTACTTC. Translating it yields CASSSVGPDAGAETQYF.

The chain recombines TRBV5-1 with TRBJ2-7, with D hard to call. The V gene lost 0 bases and the J gene lost 2 bases, with 9 bases spanning the gap. The CDR3 has 14 amino acids. CDR1 SGHRS and CDR2 YFSETQ come from the germline V gene. DNA for the CDR3: TGCGCCAGCAGCTTGGCCCCTACCCCCTACGAGCAGTACTTC. This encodes CASSLAPTPYEQYF.

A remark on this clone: The sample has other DNA sequences that encode this CDR3 too. The chain employs TRBV19 and TRBJ2-2; possible D gene TRBD1, 7 bases. The germline V gene has CDR1 LNHDA and CDR2 SQIVND (reference sequence). Trimming shortened V by 3 bases and J by 2 bases, and 13 bases separated the two germline ends. The length of the CDR3 is 16 residues. The CDR3 DNA follows: TGTGCCAGTAGTATCGGAGGGACAGCTAACACCGGGGAGCTGTTTTTT. Translated, it gives CASSIGGTANTGELFF.

The V and J genes are TRBV5-5 and TRBJ1-1; D is uncertain. The CDR3 runs 11 residues. Trimming cost V 2 bases and J 7 bases, with 6 bases left between them. Germline CDR1 reads SGHKS; CDR2 reads YYEKEE (reference sequence). CDR3 DNA: TGTGCCAGCAGCTTACGACTTGAAGCTTTCTTT. It codes for CASSLRLEAFF. Complete variable domain (other parts from reference TRBV5-5 and TRBJ1-1): DAGVTQSPTHLIKTRGQQVTLRCSPISGHKSVSWYQQVLGQGPQFIFQYYEKEERGRGNFPDRFSARQFPNYSSELNVNALLLGDSALYLCASSLRLEAFFGQGTRLTVV.

This chain joins TRBV6-2 or TRBV6-3 and TRBJ2-2; possible D gene TRBD1, 5 bases. This CDR3 is built from 14 residues. Trimming took 0 bases from V and 7 from J, leaving 9 bases between them. The germline gives CDR1 MNHEY, CDR2 SVGEGT. CDR3 in amino acids: CASSYSQGIGELFF. Written as DNA, the CDR3 is TGTGCCAGCAGTTACTCCCAGGGTATCGGGGAGCTGTTTTTT.

This CDR3 is CATSAWDSKGPISNQPQHF. DNA of the CDR3: TGTGCCACCAGTGCCTGGGACTCCAAGGGGCCTATTAGCAATCAGCCCCAGCATTTT. The chain is built from TRBV24-1 and TRBJ1-5; D possibly corresponds to TRBD1 (5 bases). This CDR3 is built from 19 residues. The germline V gene encodes CDR1 KGHDR and CDR2 SFDVKD. V lost 5 bases to trimming and J lost 0 bases, with 22 bases between them.

About this clone itself: Within the sample, other DNA sequences also encode this same CDR3. The genes are TRBV5-4 and TRBJ2-1; 15 nucleotides line up with TRBD2. Looked up from germline, CDR1 is SGHNT and CDR2 is YYREEE (reference sequence). The CDR3 runs to 15 residues. J lost 6 bases, V lost 3 bases, and 1 base had no gene match. The CDR3 is CASSSGLAGGNEQFF. The CDR3 nucleotides are TGTGCCAGCAGCTCGGGACTAGCGGGGGGCAATGAGCAGTTCTTC. The whole variable domain, filled in from reference TRBV5-4 and TRBJ2-1, reads ETGVTQSPTHLIKTRGQQVTLRCSSQSGHNTVSWYQQALGQGPQFIFQYYREEENGRGNFPPRFSGLQFPNYSSELNVNALELDDSALYLCASSSGLAGGNEQFFGPGTRLTVL.

The chain uses TRBV12-5 and TRBJ2-1; D is perhaps TRBD1 (5 bases). The V end was cut by 0 bases, the J end by 10 bases, with 10 bases between. The CDR3 has 13 residues. CDR1 and CDR2 (germline): LGHNT, FRNRAP. CDR3: CASGLVESGEQFF. The CDR3 DNA follows: TGTGCTAGTGGTTTGGTAGAGTCAGGGGAGCAGTTCTTC.

The J gene is TRBJ1-5, the V gene TRBV2, with D maybe TRBD1 (6 bases). V was trimmed by 6 bases and J by 5 bases, leaving 11 bases between them. Germline V lookup: CDR1 SNHLY, CDR2 FYNNEI. This CDR3 has 13 residues. The CDR3 DNA reads TGTGCCAGCAGAGGGAGGGGGTATCAGCCCCAGCATTTT. Protein sequence: CASRGRGYQPQHF.

This clone showed up just once. The V gene is TRBV2, the J gene TRBJ1-5, with D tentatively TRBD1 (5 bases). The CDR3 totals 12 residues. Germline V lookup: CDR1 SNHLY, CDR2 FYNNEI. V was cut by 11 bases and J by 9 bases, with 17 bases left in between. This CDR3 reads CAYRRGDGPQHF. The CDR3 coding sequence is TGTGCCTACAGGCGGGGCGATGGGCCCCAGCATTTT.

This clone has just one count. V is TRBV29-1 and J is TRBJ1-1, with unresolved D. The germline V gene encodes CDR1 SQVTM and CDR2 ANQGSEA. The V gene lost 4 bases and the J gene lost 6 bases, with 12 bases spanning the gap. The CDR3 spans 12 residues. The CDR3 nucleotides read TGCAGCGTTGCAGAATTCCTGTCTGAAGCTTTCTTT. Translation gives CSVAEFLSEAFF.

The rearrangement uses TRBV5-1 and TRBJ2-7; 9 bases align to TRBD1. Germline trimming cut 2 bases from V and 3 bases from J; bases unmatched to any gene: 9. The CDR3 runs to 16 residues. Germline V gives CDR1 SGHRS, CDR2 YFSETQ. The CDR3 DNA reads as TGCGCCAGCAGCTTTTGGTCCGGGACAGGGAGCTACGAGCAGTACTTC. Encoded protein: CASSFWSGTGSYEQYF.

The chain combines TRBV6-2 or TRBV6-3 with TRBJ2-1; unclear D gene. The V end lost 2 bases, the J end lost 7 bases, and 9 bases lay between the germline ends. The CDR3 runs 13 residues. In germline, CDR1 is MNHEY, CDR2 SVGEGT. The CDR3 bases are TGTGCCAGCAGTTACCACACAGTGAATGAGCAGTTCTTC. Its protein is CASSYHTVNEQFF.

J is TRBJ2-7 and V is TRBV28, with D unclear. V shed 6 bases and J shed 7 bases, with 19 bases lying between them. The CDR3 totals 14 residues. In germline, CDR1 is MDHEN, CDR2 SYDVKM. CDR3 sequence: CASSLTLSSREQYF. The CDR3 region has the DNA TGTGCCAGCAGCCTTACCCTTTCATCTCGGGAGCAGTACTTC.

J is TRBJ2-7 and V is TRBV6-2 or TRBV6-3; possibly TRBD1 for D (7 bases). Germline V gives CDR1 MNHEY, CDR2 SVGEGT. V lost 2 bases and J 4 bases, leaving 12 bases between the germline ends. CDR3 size: 14 residues. The CDR3 loop reads CASSYGGTDYEQYF. The CDR3 nucleotides read TGTGCCAGCAGTTACGGGGGGACAGATTACGAGCAGTACTTC.

The chain uses TRBV6-1 and TRBJ1-5; D gene unclear. V was cut by 2 bases and J by 7 bases, with 9 bases left in between. CDR3 size: 13 residues. Germline loops: CDR1 MNHNS, CDR2 SASEGT. DNA of the CDR3: TGTGCCAGCAGTGAACTGCGAATCCAGCCCCAGCATTTT. Translated, it gives CASSELRIQPQHF.

This clone appeared a single time. V and J are TRBV12-3 or TRBV12-4 and TRBJ1-1; no clear D. V lost 1 base and J lost 6, with 6 bases in between. The CDR3 is 12 residues long. This chain's CDR3 is CASSLGEAEAFF. The CDR3 DNA sequence: TGTGCCAGCAGTTTAGGAGAGGCTGAAGCTTTCTTT.

This rearrangement joins TRBV27 to TRBJ2-1; D is possibly TRBD2 (6 bases). The CDR3 length is 15 residues. The ends were cut back, 2 bases at V and 0 bases at J, with 8 bases in the middle. CDR1 is MNHEY, CDR2 SMNVEV, per germline (reference sequence). CDR3 in DNA: TGTGCCAGCAGTTTACAGGACTACTCCTACAATGAGCAGTTCTTC. The encoded protein is CASSLQDYSYNEQFF.

This chain uses TRBV19 with TRBJ2-2; 8 bases agree with TRBD1. CDR1 is LNHDA and CDR2 is SQIVND in the germline V gene (reference sequence). The CDR3 runs to 17 residues. With V trimmed by 5 bases and J by 6 bases, 14 bases remained unmatched. The CDR3 DNA reads as TGTGCCAGTAGTCAGGGACAGGTGGATTTTGGGGCCGGGGAGCTGTTTTTT. This sequence encodes CASSQGQVDFGAGELFF.

V is TRBV10-3 and J is TRBJ1-3; 7 positions agree with TRBD1. CDR3 length: 14 residues. The junction had 0 bases not matched to a gene; V was cut back by 4 bases and J by 0 bases. CDR1 is ENHRY, CDR2 SYGVKD, per germline. CDR3 residues: CAISGQGSGNTIYF. In nucleotides, the CDR3 is TGTGCCATCAGTGGACAGGGCTCTGGAAACACCATATATTTT.

J is TRBJ2-6 and V is TRBV19; 7 bases agree with TRBD2. Trimming cost V 0 bases and J 4 bases; bases outside gene matches: 6. Germline-derived CDR1 and CDR2 are LNHDA and SQIVND (reference sequence). The CDR3 consists of 17 residues. The CDR3 region has the DNA TGTGCCAGTAGTATAGATCTGGGAGGGGCCGGGGCCAACGTCCTGACTTTC. Translation: CASSIDLGGAGANVLTF.